These 12 T cell receptor beta chains were sequenced from one sample in a study of blood T cell repertoires in COVID-19. Here immunoSEQ multiplex PCR was the method, and the copy in TCRdb shows in-frame clones only, minus some. The data hold hundreds of thousands of clones, with 70% to 90% observed a single time. Sample: PBMCs or T cells enriched from blood (not recorded which). These receptors were collected from a young woman with acute COVID-19.

V and J are TRBV11-2 and TRBJ2-2; 10 nucleotides agree with TRBD1. Germline V gene sequence: CDR1 SGHAT, CDR2 FQNNGV. This CDR3 is 18 amino acids long. The V gene end was trimmed by 0 bases and the J gene end by 1 base; junction bases not matched to a gene: 5. CDR3 in amino acids: CASSLDSWDRGNTGELFF. In DNA, the CDR3 is TGTGCCAGCAGCTTAGATTCCTGGGACAGGGGGAACACCGGGGAGCTGTTTTTT.

The V call is TRBV9, the J call TRBJ1-2; D perhaps matches TRBD1 (5 bases). V dropped 2 bases and J dropped 4 bases, with 15 bases sitting between them. Germline V gives CDR1 SGDLS, CDR2 YYNGEE. CDR3 size: 15 residues. DNA for the CDR3: TGTGCCAGCAGCGTCGAGGTCCAGGGACTCTATGGCTACACCTTC. Its translation is CASSVEVQGLYGYTF.

In its sample, this clone was seen once. This chain connects TRBV6-5 to TRBJ2-1, with 9 bases fitting TRBD1. V shed 6 bases and J 4 bases; nucleotides not matched to a gene: 1. Germline V gives CDR1 MNHEY, CDR2 SVGAGI. The CDR3 is made up of 13 amino acids. In DNA form, the CDR3 reads TGTGCCAGCAGAGGGACAGGGTACAATGAGCAGTTCTTC. Amino acids: CASRGTGYNEQFF.

The chain couples TRBV5-6 to TRBJ2-1; 7 nucleotides match TRBD1. In germline, CDR1 is SGHDT, CDR2 YYEEEE. Trimming took 5 bases from V and 3 from J; bases not matched to a gene: 8. CDR3 length equals 15 residues. The CDR3: CASSPDRVDYNEQFF. Here the CDR3 DNA reads TGTGCCAGCAGTCCCGACAGGGTGGACTACAATGAGCAGTTCTTC.

The V gene is TRBV13, the J gene TRBJ2-1; 9 bases agree with TRBD2. V gave up 0 bases and J gave up 10 bases; unmatched junction bases: 7. From germline, CDR1 is PRHDT and CDR2 FYEKMQ (reference sequence). The CDR3 runs to 15 residues. The CDR3 DNA follows: TGTGCCAGCAGCTTAGGACCGGGACTAGCCAACGAGCAGTTCTTC. It translates to CASSLGPGLANEQFF.

V usage is TRBV5-4 and J usage is TRBJ1-4; 7 bases match TRBD1. The germline V gene encodes CDR1 SGHNT and CDR2 YYREEE (reference sequence). This CDR3 contains 15 residues. The junction had 3 bases not matched to a gene; V was cut back by 1 base and J by 3 bases. CDR3 loop: CASSLRGQSNEKLFF. The CDR3 DNA reads as TGTGCCAGCAGCTTGAGGGGACAGTCTAATGAAAAACTGTTTTTT. The full variable domain, with the rest looked up from reference TRBV5-4 and TRBJ1-4, is ETGVTQSPTHLIKTRGQQVTLRCSSQSGHNTVSWYQQALGQGPQFIFQYYREEENGRGNFPPRFSGLQFPNYSSELNVNALELDDSALYLCASSLRGQSNEKLFFGSGTQLSVL.

The chain couples TRBV12-3 or TRBV12-4 to TRBJ2-7; 12 bases match TRBD2. Losses at the gene ends were 4 bases for V and 6 bases for J; bases not matched to a gene: 1. The CDR3 runs 13 residues. The CDR3 loop is CASSSSGRGEQYF. Written as DNA, the CDR3 is TGTGCCAGCAGTTCTAGCGGGAGGGGCGAGCAGTACTTC.

The V gene is TRBV6-5, the J gene TRBJ2-1, with D tentatively TRBD1 (6 bases). The CDR3 consists of 15 residues. Deletions cut 6 bases from V and 7 bases from J, with 19 bases between. From germline, CDR1 is MNHEY and CDR2 SVGAGI. CDR3 nucleotide sequence: TGTGCCAGCAGATCCCGGACAGTCTTGGTGAATGAGCAGTTCTTC. Translating gives CASRSRTVLVNEQFF.

This chain uses TRBV25-1 with TRBJ2-7, with D maybe TRBD1 (5 bases). V was cut by 7 bases and J by 5 bases, with 15 bases left in between. Per germline, CDR1 MGHDK and CDR2 SYGVNS. The CDR3 spans 13 residues. The CDR3 DNA sequence: TGTGCCAGCAACATAGGGGCTACCGACGAGCAGTACTTC. This codes for CASNIGATDEQYF.

This chain joins TRBV6-1 and TRBJ1-2; D possibly corresponds to TRBD1 (5 bases). The CDR3 runs 15 residues. The V end was cut by 2 bases, the J end by 8 bases, with 18 bases between. Germline CDR1 MNHNS, CDR2 SASEGT. The CDR3 nucleotides read TGTGCCAGCAGTGAATTTCAGAGGGGAGGGGAGGGCTACACCTTC. Protein: CASSEFQRGGEGYTF.

This rearrangement joins TRBV5-4 to TRBJ2-7; D might be TRBD1 (5 bases). Germline V lookup: CDR1 SGHNT, CDR2 YYREEE (reference sequence). CDR3 length: 15 amino acids. The V and J ends lost 3 bases and 0 bases respectively, with 13 bases between them. CDR3 DNA: TGTGCCAGCAGCTCAGCCGTGGGGCTCTCCTACGAGCAGTACTTC. It encodes CASSSAVGLSYEQYF.

The sample holds one count of this clone. The chain's CDR3 is CASRTPGLAGSETQYF. The CDR3 DNA follows: TGTGCCAGCCGCACCCCAGGACTAGCGGGCTCAGAGACCCAGTACTTC. The V gene is TRBV27, the J gene TRBJ2-5; 11 positions match TRBD2. The V gene's germline CDR1 is MNHEY and CDR2 SMNVEV (reference sequence). The CDR3 contains 16 residues. The V gene end was trimmed by 8 bases and the J gene end by 4 bases; junction bases not matched to a gene: 12.